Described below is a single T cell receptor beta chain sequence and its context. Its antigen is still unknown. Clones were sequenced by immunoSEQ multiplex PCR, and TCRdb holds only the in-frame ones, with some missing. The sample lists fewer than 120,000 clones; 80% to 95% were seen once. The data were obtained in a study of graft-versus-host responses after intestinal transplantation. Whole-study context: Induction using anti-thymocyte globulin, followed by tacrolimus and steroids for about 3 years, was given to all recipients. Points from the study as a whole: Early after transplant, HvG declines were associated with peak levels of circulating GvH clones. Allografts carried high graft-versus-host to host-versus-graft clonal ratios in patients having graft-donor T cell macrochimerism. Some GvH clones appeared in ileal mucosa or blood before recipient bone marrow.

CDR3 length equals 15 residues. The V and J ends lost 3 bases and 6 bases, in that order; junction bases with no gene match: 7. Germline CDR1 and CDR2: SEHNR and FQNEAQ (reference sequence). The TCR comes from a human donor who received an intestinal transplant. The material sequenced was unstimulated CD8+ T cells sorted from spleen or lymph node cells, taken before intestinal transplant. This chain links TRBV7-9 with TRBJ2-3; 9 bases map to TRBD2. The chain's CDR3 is CASSFLAGVSDTQYF. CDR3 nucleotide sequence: TGTGCCAGCAGCTTTTTAGCGGGAGTTTCTGATACGCAGTATTTT.